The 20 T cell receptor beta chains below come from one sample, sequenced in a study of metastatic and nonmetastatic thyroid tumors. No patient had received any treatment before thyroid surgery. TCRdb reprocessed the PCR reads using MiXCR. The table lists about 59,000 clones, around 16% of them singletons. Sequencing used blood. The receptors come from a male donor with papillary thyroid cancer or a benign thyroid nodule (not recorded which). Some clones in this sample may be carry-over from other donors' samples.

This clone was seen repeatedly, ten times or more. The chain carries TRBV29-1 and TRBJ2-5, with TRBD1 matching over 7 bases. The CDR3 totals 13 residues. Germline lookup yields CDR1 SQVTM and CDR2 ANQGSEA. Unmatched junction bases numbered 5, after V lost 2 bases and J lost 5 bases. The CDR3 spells CSVEQGVRETQYF. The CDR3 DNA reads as TGCAGCGTTGAACAGGGGGTAAGGGAGACCCAGTACTTC. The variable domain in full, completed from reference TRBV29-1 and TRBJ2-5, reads SAVISQKPSRDICQRGTSLTIQCQVDSQVTMMFWYRQQPGQSLTLIATANQGSEATYESGFVIDKFPISRPNLTFSTLTVSNMSPEDSSIYLCSVEQGVRETQYFGPGTRLLVL.

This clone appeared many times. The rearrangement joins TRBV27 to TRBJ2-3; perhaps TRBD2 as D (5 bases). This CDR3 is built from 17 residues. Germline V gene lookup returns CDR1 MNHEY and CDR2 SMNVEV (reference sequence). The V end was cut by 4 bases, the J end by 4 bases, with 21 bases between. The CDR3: CASSSPVGAWSADTQYF. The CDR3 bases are TGTGCCAGCAGTTCCCCCGTGGGAGCGTGGAGTGCAGATACGCAGTATTTT.

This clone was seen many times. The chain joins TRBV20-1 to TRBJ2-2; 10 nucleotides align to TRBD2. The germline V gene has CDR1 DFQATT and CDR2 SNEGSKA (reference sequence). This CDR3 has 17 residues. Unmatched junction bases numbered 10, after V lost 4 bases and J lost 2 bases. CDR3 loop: CSAKVYGTSANTGELFF. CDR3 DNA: TGCAGTGCTAAAGTATACGGGACTAGCGCTAACACCGGGGAGCTGTTTTTT.

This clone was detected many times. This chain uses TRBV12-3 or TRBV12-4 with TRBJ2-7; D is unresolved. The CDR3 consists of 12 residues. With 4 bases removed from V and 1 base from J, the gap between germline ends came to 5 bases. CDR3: CASSWGSYEQYF. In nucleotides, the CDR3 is TGTGCCAGCAGTTGGGGTTCCTACGAGCAGTACTTC.

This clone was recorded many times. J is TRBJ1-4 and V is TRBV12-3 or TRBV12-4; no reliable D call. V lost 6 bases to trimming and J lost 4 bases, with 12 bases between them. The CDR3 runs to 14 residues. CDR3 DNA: TGTGCCAGCAGCACCAAGGCTCTTAATGAAAAACTGTTTTTT. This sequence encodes CASSTKALNEKLFF.

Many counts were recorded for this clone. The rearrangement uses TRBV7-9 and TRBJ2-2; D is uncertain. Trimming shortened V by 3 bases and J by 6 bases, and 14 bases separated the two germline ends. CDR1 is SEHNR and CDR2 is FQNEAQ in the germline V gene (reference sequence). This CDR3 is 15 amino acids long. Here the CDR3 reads CASSLAAGRPGELFF. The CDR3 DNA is TGTGCCAGCAGCTTGGCGGCAGGACGACCCGGGGAGCTGTTTTTT.

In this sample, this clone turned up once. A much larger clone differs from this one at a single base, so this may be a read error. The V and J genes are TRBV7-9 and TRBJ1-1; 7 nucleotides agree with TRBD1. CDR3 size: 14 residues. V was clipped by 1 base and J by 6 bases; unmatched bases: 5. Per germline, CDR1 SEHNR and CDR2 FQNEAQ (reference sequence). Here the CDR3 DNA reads TGTGCCAGCAGCTTAGATGACAGGGTCTCTGAAGCTTTCTTT. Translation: CASSLDDRVSEAFF.

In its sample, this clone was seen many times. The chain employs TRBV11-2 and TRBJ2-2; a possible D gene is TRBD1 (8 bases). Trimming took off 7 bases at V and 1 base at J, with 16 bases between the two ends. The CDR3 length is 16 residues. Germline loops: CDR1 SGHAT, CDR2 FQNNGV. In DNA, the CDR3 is TGTGCCAGCAACCCTAACAGGGGGGGGAACACCGGGGAGCTGTTTTTT. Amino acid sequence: CASNPNRGGNTGELFF.

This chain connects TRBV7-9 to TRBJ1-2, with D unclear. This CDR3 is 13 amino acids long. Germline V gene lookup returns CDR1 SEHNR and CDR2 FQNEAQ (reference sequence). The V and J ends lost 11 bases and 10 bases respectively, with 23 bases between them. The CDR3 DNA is TGTGCCTTACCCACGTTCTCGTCCCGGGCCTACACCTTC. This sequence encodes CALPTFSSRAYTF.

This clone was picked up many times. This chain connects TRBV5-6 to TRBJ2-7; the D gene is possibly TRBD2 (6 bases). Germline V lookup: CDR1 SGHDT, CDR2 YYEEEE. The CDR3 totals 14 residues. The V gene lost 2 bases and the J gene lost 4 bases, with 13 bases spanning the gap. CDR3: CASSFGGTEYEQYV. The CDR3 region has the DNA TGTGCCAGCAGCTTTGGCGGGACGGAATACGAGCAGTACGTC.

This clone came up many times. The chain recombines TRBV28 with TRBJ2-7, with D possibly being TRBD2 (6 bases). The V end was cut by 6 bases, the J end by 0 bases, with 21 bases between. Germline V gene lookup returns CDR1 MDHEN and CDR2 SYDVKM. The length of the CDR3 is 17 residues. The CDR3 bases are TGTGCCAGCAGCCTAGTGTTCCCGGGACTGATCTCCTACGAGCAGTACTTC. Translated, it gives CASSLVFPGLISYEQYF.

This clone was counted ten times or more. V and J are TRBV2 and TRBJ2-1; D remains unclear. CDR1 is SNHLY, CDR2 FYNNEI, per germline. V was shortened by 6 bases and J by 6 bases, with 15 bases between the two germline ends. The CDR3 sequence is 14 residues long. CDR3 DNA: TGTGCCAGCAGGTTTACGAGAACCTCCAATGAGCAGTTCTTC. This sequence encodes CASRFTRTSNEQFF.

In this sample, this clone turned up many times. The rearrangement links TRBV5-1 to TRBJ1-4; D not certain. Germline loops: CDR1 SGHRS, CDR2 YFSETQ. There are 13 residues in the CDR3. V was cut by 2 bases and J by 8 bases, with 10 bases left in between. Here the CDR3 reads CASSFSPEEKLFF. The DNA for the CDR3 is TGCGCCAGCAGCTTCAGCCCCGAAGAAAAACTGTTTTTT.

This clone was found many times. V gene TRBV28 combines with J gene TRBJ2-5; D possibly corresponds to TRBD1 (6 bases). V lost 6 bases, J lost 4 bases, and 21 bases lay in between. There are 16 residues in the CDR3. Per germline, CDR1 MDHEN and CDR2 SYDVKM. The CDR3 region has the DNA TGTGCCAGCAGCCGGAATCCCAGGGGAGTACCAGAGACCCAGTACTTC. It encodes CASSRNPRGVPETQYF.

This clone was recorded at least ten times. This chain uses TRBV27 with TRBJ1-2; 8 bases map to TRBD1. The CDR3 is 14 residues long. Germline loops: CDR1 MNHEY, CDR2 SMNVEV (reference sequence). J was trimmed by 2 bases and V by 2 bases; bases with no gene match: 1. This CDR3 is CASSLHRGNYGYTF. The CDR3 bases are TGTGCCAGCAGTTTACACAGGGGGAACTATGGCTACACCTTC.

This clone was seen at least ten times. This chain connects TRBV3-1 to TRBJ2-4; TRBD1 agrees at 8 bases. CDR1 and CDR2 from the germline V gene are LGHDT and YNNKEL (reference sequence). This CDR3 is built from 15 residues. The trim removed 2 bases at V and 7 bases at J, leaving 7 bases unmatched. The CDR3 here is CASSQQPGGGNIQYF. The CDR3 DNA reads TGTGCCAGCAGCCAACAACCAGGGGGCGGCAACATTCAGTACTTC.

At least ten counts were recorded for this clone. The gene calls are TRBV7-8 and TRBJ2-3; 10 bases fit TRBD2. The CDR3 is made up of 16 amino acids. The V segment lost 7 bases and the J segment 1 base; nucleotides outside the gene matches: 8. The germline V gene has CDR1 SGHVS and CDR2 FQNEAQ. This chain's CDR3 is CASNPLAGRGTDTQYF. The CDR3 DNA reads TGTGCCAGCAACCCACTAGCGGGAAGGGGCACAGATACGCAGTATTTT.

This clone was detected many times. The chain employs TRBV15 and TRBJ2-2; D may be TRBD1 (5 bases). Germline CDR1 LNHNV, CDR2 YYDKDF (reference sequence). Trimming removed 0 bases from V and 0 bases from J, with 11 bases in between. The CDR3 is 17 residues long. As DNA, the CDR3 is TGTGCCACCAGCAGAGATAAGGGGTCGGCGAACACCGGGGAGCTGTTTTTT. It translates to CATSRDKGSANTGELFF. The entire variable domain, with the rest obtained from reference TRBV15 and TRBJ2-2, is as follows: DAMVIQNPRYQVTQFGKPVTLSCSQTLNHNVMYWYQQKSSQAPKLLFHYYDKDFNNEADTPDNFQSRRPNTSFCFLDIRSPGLGDTAMYLCATSRDKGSANTGELFFGEGSRLTVL.

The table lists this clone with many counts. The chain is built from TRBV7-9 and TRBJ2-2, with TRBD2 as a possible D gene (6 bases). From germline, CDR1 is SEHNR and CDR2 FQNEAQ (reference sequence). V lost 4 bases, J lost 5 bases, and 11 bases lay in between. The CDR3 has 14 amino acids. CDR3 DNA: TGTGCCAGCAGCTCCGGGACTGGGACCGGGGAGCTGTTTTTT. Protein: CASSSGTGTGELFF.

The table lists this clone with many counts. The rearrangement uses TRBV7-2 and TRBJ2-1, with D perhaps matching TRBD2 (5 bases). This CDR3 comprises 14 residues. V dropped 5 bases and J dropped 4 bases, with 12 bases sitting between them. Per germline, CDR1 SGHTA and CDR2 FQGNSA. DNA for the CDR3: TGTGCCAGCAGCCCCGGGGTTCCGTACAATGAGCAGTTCTTC. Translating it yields CASSPGVPYNEQFF.